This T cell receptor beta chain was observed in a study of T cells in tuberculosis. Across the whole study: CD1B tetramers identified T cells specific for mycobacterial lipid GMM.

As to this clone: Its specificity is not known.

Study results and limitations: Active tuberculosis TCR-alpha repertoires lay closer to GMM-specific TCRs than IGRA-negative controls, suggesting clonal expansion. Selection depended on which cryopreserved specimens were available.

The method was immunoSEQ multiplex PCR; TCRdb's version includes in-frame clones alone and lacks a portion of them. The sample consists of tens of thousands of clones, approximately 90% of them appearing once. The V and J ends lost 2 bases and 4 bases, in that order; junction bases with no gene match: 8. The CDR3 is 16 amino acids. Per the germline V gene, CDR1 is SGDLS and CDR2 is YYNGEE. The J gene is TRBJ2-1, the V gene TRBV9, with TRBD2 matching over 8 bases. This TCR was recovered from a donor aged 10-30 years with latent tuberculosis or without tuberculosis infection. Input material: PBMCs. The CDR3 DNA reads TGTGCCAGCAGCGTTACCGGGACTAGTCGGTACAATGAGCAGTTCTTC. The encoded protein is CASSVTGTSRYNEQFF.